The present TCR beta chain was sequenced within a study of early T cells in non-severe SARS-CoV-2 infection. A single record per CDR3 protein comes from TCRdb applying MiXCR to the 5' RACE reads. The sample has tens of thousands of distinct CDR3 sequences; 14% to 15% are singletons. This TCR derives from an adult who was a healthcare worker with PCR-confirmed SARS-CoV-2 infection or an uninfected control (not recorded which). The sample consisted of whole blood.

The CDR3 is CASSLESALAETQYF. The DNA of the CDR3 is TGCGCCAGCAGCTTGGAATCTGCATTGGCAGAGACCCAGTACTTC. The chain links TRBV5-1 to TRBJ2-5, with D unclear. Trimming shortened V by 0 bases and J by 4 bases, and 13 bases separated the two germline ends. The CDR3 totals 15 residues. Germline V gene data show CDR1 as SGHRS and CDR2 as YFSETQ.